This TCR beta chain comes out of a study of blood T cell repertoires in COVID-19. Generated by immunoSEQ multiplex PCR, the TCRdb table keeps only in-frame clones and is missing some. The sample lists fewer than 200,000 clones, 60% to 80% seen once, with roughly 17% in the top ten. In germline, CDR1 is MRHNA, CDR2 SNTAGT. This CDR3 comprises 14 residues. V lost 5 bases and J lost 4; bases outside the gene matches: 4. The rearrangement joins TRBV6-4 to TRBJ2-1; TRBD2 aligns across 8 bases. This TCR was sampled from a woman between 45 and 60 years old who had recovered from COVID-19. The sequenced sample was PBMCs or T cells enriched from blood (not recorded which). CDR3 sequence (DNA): TGTGCCAGCAGTAGGGTAGCGGGGTACAATGAGCAGTTCTTC. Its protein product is CASSRVAGYNEQFF.